The clone carrying this TCR beta chain was seen more than once but under ten times. V gave up 2 bases and J gave up 7 bases; unmatched junction bases: 5. Germline V lookup: CDR1 SQVTM, CDR2 ANQGSEA. The CDR3 has 13 residues. The sample belongs to a study of blood T cell repertoires in COVID-19. Study-wide background: PBMCs, B-cell-depleted T cells, or T cells were the source of the cDNA or gDNA that made up the material.

Assay: immunoSEQ multiplex PCR; the TCRdb copy retains only in-frame clones and omits some. Of 200,000 to 250,000 clones in the sample, around 82% are singletons; the top ten hold about 13%. This sequence joins TRBV29-1 and TRBJ2-1; 7 bases agree with TRBD2. The sequenced material came from peripheral blood. This sequence originates from a human donor in a cohort sampled during active COVID-19. CDR3 DNA sequence: TGCAGCGTTGAAATTAGCGGGCTAAATGAGCAGTTCTTC. Its protein product is CSVEISGLNEQFF.